Below, one T cell receptor (beta chain) is given with its context. From RNA transcripts, TCR beta CDR3 regions were amplified. HTBI primers drove first-round RT-PCR of the TCR CDR3. Using its own MiXCR run on the multiplex PCR reads, TCRdb lists one record per CDR3 protein. Found here are hundreds of thousands of distinct CDR3 sequences, approximately 40% of them singletons; the top ten hold approximately 8.7%. These data belong to a study of T cells in Graves' hyperthyroidism and ophthalmopathy. Those with hyperthyroidism were 18 to 65 years old, newly diagnosed, and ill for under 2 months. The diagnoses drew upon clinical symptoms, serum thyroxine and TRAb, thyroid ultrasound and orbital computed tomography. PBMCs came from more than 9.5 ml fresh peripheral blood. The CDR3 has 14 amino acids. CDR1 and CDR2 (germline): SGHTA, FQGNSA. Trimming stripped 6 bases from V and 1 base from J, with 12 bases between.

This clonotype was sampled from a young man with Graves' hyperthyroidism. Sample: blood. The J gene is TRBJ1-1, the V gene TRBV7-2; a weak D match, TRBD1 (5 bases). This CDR3 is CASSFIGQNTEAFF. The DNA for the CDR3 is TGTGCCAGCAGTTTTATTGGACAGAACACTGAAGCTTTCTTT.